This TCR beta chain emerged from a study of T cell changes during pregnancy in multiple sclerosis. CDR3 length: 18 residues. Some clones are missing from TCRdb's copy, which holds only in-frame ones; the method was immunoSEQ multiplex PCR. The sample carries tens of thousands of clones, 92% recorded once. The rearrangement joins TRBV1 to TRBJ2-7; the table's D call, TRBD2, has no DNA check behind it. TRBV1 is deemed a pseudogene. Sample: CD4+ T cells from peripheral blood mononuclear cells, taken after pregnancy. This clonotype was sampled from a female donor with multiple sclerosis, enrolled in a pregnancy study. CDR3 nucleotides: TGCACCAGCAGCCAATGGACTAGCGGGAGGTGGACGCCCTACGAGCAGTACTTC. It yields the protein CTSSQWTSGRWTPYEQYF.